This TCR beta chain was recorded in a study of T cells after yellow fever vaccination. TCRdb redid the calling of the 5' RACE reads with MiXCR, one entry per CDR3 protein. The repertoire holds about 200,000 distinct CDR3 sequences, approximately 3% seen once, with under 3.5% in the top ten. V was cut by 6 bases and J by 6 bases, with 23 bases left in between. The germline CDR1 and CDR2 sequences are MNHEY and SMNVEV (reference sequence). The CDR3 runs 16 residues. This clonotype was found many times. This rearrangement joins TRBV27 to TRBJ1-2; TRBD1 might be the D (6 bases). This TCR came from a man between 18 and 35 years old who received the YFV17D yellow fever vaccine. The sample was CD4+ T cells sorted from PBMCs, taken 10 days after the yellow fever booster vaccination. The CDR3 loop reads CASSWGAGYGKDGYTF. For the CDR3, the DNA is TGTGCCAGCAGCTGGGGGGCAGGGTATGGGAAGGATGGCTACACCTTC.